This entry concerns a single T cell receptor beta chain. What it binds is not known. The record originates from a study of cytomegalovirus exposure and HLA in healthy donors. Findings and limits, study-wide: Cytomegalovirus-associated status was assigned to some 180 TCR beta chains.

The CDR3 is 14 residues long. The germline gives CDR1 SQVTM, CDR2 ANQGSEA. Trimming took 4 bases from V and 0 from J; bases not matched to a gene: 1. The PCR had 60 Vbeta and 13 Jbeta primers. TCRdb keeps only in-frame clones here, not all; method: immunoSEQ multiplex PCR. The ten top clones account for around 2.7%, within a sample of 100,000 to 150,000 clones. This clonotype originated in a young man in good health and CMV-seronegative. The sequenced material came from PBMCs. The genes are TRBV29-1 and TRBJ2-3, with 10 bases aligning to TRBD2. The chain's CDR3 is CSVASGGSTDTQYF. The CDR3 nucleotides read TGCAGCGTTGCTAGCGGGGGTAGCACAGATACGCAGTATTTT.